The clone carrying this TCR beta chain was detected ten times or more. What it binds is unknown. The V segment lost 0 bases and the J segment 4 bases; nucleotides outside the gene matches: 5. Per the germline V gene, CDR1 is SGDLS and CDR2 is YYNGEE. This CDR3 contains 17 residues. Stated time point: newly diagnosed GD, antithyroid drugs for less than 3 months. RNA isolated from PBMCs was used to make the TCR library. Patients were enrolled at an endocrinology department in Xi'an, China. The data stem from a study of regulatory T cells in long-lasting Graves disease. Study results and limitations: Repertoires from persistent disease leaned toward TRBV28, TRBJ1-2 and TRBJ2-5.

Arm-PCR of CDR3 regions and iRepertoire HTBI primers were used to build TCR beta libraries. TCRdb itself ran the multiplex PCR reads through MiXCR, one entry per CDR3 protein. The sample consists of over 350,000 distinct CDR3 sequences, about 14% of them appearing once. These same records also appear under a second study, on T cells in Graves' hyperthyroidism and ophthalmopathy. That report notes: HTBI primers drove first-round RT-PCR of the TCR CDR3. Within blood appeared most thyroid clonotypes that had expanded above 0.001.

The source is a woman aged 45 to 65 with Graves disease. The sequenced sample was peripheral blood mononuclear cells (PBMCs), obtained at new diagnosis, from a patient treated with antithyroid drugs. V usage is TRBV9 and J usage is TRBJ2-1; TRBD2 agrees at 12 bases. This CDR3 is CASSVGTSGEIYNEQFF. As DNA, the CDR3 is TGTGCCAGCAGCGTAGGGACTAGCGGGGAGATATACAATGAGCAGTTCTTC.